A single sample gave rise to the 30 T cell receptor beta chains below, sequenced in a study of cytomegalovirus exposure and HLA in healthy donors. The PCR contained 60 Vbeta and 13 Jbeta primers. Measured with immunoSEQ multiplex PCR; TCRdb has only the in-frame clones, and not every one. Of 120,000 or so clones in the sample, around three quarters were seen once. The material sequenced was PBMCs. The source is a man aged 25 to 40 in good health and CMV-seronegative.

CDR3 bases: TGCGCCAGCAGCTTGGTGGCAGGGGTCTCTGGGGCCAACGTCCTGACTTTC. As protein: CASSLVAGVSGANVLTF. The chain carries TRBV5-1 and TRBJ2-6, with a weak D call TRBD1 (6 bases). The CDR3 extends over 17 amino acids. V lost 0 bases and J 0 bases, leaving 10 bases between the germline ends. Germline CDR1 SGHRS, CDR2 YFSETQ.

The V gene is TRBV7-2, the J gene TRBJ1-4; TRBD1 might be the D (6 bases). With 5 bases removed from V and 7 bases from J, the gap between germline ends came to 17 bases. Germline CDR1 and CDR2: SGHTA and FQGNSA. There are 15 residues in the CDR3. DNA for the CDR3: TGTGCCAGCAGCCAACCTGGGGGGGCGCGTGAAAAACTGTTTTTT. It encodes CASSQPGGAREKLFF.

The chain joins TRBV10-2 to TRBJ1-1; 10 bases match TRBD1. CDR3 size: 13 residues. V lost 1 base and J lost 8; bases outside the gene matches: 1. Germline V lookup: CDR1 WSHSY, CDR2 SAAADI. Written as DNA, the CDR3 is TGCGCCAGCAGTGAGTGGGACAGGGGAGAAGCTTTCTTT. Its protein product is CASSEWDRGEAFF.

This chain connects TRBV6-5 to TRBJ2-7; 11 bases agree with TRBD1. CDR1 is MNHEY and CDR2 is SVGAGI in the germline V gene. The CDR3 covers 15 residues. V shed 5 bases, J shed 3 bases, and the junction held 6 bases outside the gene matches. The CDR3 DNA sequence: TGTGCCAGCAGTCTCCCGGGACAGGGGGTCTACGAGCAGTACTTC. This encodes CASSLPGQGVYEQYF.

V and J are TRBV2 and TRBJ1-5, with TRBD1 as a possible D gene (5 bases). The CDR3 has 15 residues. Germline-derived CDR1 and CDR2 are SNHLY and FYNNEI. The ends were cut back, 8 bases at V and 3 bases at J, with 17 bases in the middle. This chain's CDR3 is CASRERDSLNQPQHF. The CDR3 DNA follows: TGTGCCAGCCGAGAGAGAGACAGTCTCAATCAGCCCCAGCATTTT.

The rearrangement joins TRBV27 to TRBJ2-1; D gene ambiguous. V lost 3 bases, J lost 4 bases, and 7 bases lay in between. The CDR3 spans 13 residues. Germline V CDR1 and CDR2: MNHEY, SMNVEV (reference sequence). The CDR3 sequence: CASSLSTYNEQFF. The CDR3 region has the DNA TGTGCCAGCAGTTTGTCGACATACAATGAGCAGTTCTTC.

This clone appeared a few times. This chain uses TRBV19 with TRBJ2-7; 10 bases line up with TRBD1. Trimming at V came to 6 bases and at J to 2 bases, leaving 7 bases not matched to a gene. Germline assignment: CDR1 LNHDA and CDR2 SQIVND (reference sequence). The CDR3 contains 15 residues. CDR3 amino acids: CASRAGTGATYEQYF. Written as DNA, the CDR3 is TGTGCCAGTAGAGCAGGGACAGGGGCCACCTACGAGCAGTACTTC.

The chain combines TRBV11-2 with TRBJ2-2, with a tentative D call TRBD2 (6 bases). Germline V gene sequence: CDR1 SGHAT, CDR2 FQNNGV. The V gene lost 1 base and the J gene lost 2 bases, with 17 bases spanning the gap. The CDR3 has 18 amino acids. CDR3 nucleotides: TGTGCCAGCAGCTTAGGTAATCTCGGGACTCTAAACACCGGGGAGCTGTTTTTT. Translating gives CASSLGNLGTLNTGELFF.

This sequence joins TRBV5-1 and TRBJ2-5, with a tentative D call TRBD1 (6 bases). This CDR3 spans 13 amino acids. Germline V CDR1 and CDR2: SGHRS, YFSETQ. Trimming cost V 4 bases and J 2 bases, with 9 bases left between them. The CDR3 reads CASSPQGQETQYF. The CDR3 DNA reads as TGCGCCAGCAGCCCTCAGGGGCAAGAGACCCAGTACTTC. Filled out from reference TRBV5-1 and TRBJ2-5, the complete variable domain reads KAGVTQTPRYLIKTRGQQVTLSCSPISGHRSVSWYQQTPGQGLQFLFEYFSETQRNKGNFPGRFSGRQFSNSRSEMNVSTLELGDSALYLCASSPQGQETQYFGPGTRLLVL.

The chain has TRBV9 and TRBJ2-1; TRBD2 aligns across 10 bases. This CDR3 has 16 amino acids. V trimming: 1 base; J trimming: 7 bases; junction bases outside the gene matches: 8. Germline V lookup: CDR1 SGDLS, CDR2 YYNGEE. The CDR3 DNA follows: TGTGCCAGCAGCGTAACCCTGGCTAGCGGGAGTAATGAGCAGTTCTTC. Translating gives CASSVTLASGSNEQFF.

The chain joins TRBV7-2 to TRBJ1-2; 10 nucleotides align to TRBD1. CDR3 length equals 15 residues. The trim removed 5 bases at V and 2 bases at J, leaving 5 bases unmatched. Germline assignment: CDR1 SGHTA and CDR2 FQGNSA. CDR3 DNA sequence: TGTGCCAGCAGCAACCCGGGACAGGGGAACTATGGCTACACCTTC. Amino acids: CASSNPGQGNYGYTF.

This chain links TRBV7-9 with TRBJ2-7; maybe TRBD1 (6 bases). V shed 1 base and J shed 1 base, with 11 bases lying between them. The germline V gene encodes CDR1 SEHNR and CDR2 FQNEAQ (reference sequence). This CDR3 contains 15 residues. This chain's CDR3 is CASSLGQGRSYEQYF. CDR3 nucleotides: TGTGCCAGCAGCTTAGGCCAGGGGCGGTCCTACGAGCAGTACTTC.

This chain links TRBV11-2 with TRBJ2-7; 9 positions match TRBD2. J lost 5 bases, V lost 4 bases, and 6 bases had no gene match. CDR3 length: 14 residues. The germline V gene encodes CDR1 SGHAT and CDR2 FQNNGV. The DNA of the CDR3 is TGTGCCAGCAGCTCCTTAGCGGGAGCAAACGAGCAGTACTTC. It codes for CASSSLAGANEQYF.

This chain joins TRBV30 and TRBJ2-2; TRBD2 matches at 10 bases. Losses at the gene ends were 4 bases for V and 3 bases for J; bases not matched to a gene: 8. Germline V lookup: CDR1 GTSNPN, CDR2 SVGIG (reference sequence). The CDR3 sequence is 16 residues long. DNA for the CDR3: TGTGCCTGGACCAGCCCTCTAGCGGGGGACACCGGGGAGCTGTTTTTT. It yields the protein CAWTSPLAGDTGELFF.

The chain carries TRBV5-1 and TRBJ1-4, with 7 bases lining up with TRBD1. The CDR3 runs to 15 residues. Germline V gives CDR1 SGHRS, CDR2 YFSETQ. V lost 4 bases to trimming and J lost 2 bases; unmatched junction nucleotides: 5. CDR3 sequence reads: CASSLQGETNEKLFF. The CDR3 nucleotides read TGCGCCAGCAGCCTTCAGGGGGAGACTAATGAAAAACTGTTTTTT. The full variable domain, rest sourced from reference TRBV5-1 and TRBJ1-4, is KAGVTQTPRYLIKTRGQQVTLSCSPISGHRSVSWYQQTPGQGLQFLFEYFSETQRNKGNFPGRFSGRQFSNSRSEMNVSTLELGDSALYLCASSLQGETNEKLFFGSGTQLSVL.

The chain employs TRBV6-5 and TRBJ1-1; 7 bases match TRBD1. The CDR3 runs to 15 residues. Germline lookup yields CDR1 MNHEY and CDR2 SVGAGI. Trimming at V came to 5 bases and at J to 0 bases, leaving 6 bases not matched to a gene. The CDR3 loop reads CASSTPGQLNTEAFF. The CDR3 DNA follows: TGTGCCAGCAGTACCCCGGGACAGCTGAACACTGAAGCTTTCTTT.

The chain recombines TRBV4-2 with TRBJ1-4; unclear D gene. Trimming cost V 0 bases and J 5 bases, with 16 bases left between them. The CDR3 sequence is 17 residues long. CDR1 is LGHNA and CDR2 is YNFKEQ in the germline V gene. CDR3 amino acids: CASSQDGGMTGNEKLFF. The CDR3 region has the DNA TGTGCCAGCAGCCAAGATGGTGGTATGACTGGAAATGAAAAACTGTTTTTT.

The rearrangement uses TRBV2 and TRBJ1-3; D not certain. There are 15 residues in the CDR3. Germline CDR1 is SNHLY and CDR2 is FYNNEI. V lost 2 bases to trimming and J lost 0 bases, with 8 bases between them. The CDR3 nucleotides read TGTGCCAGCAGTGAAAACTCCCTCTCTGGAAACACCATATATTTT. As protein: CASSENSLSGNTIYF.

The chain links TRBV19 to TRBJ2-1; TRBD2 agrees at 13 bases. Germline V gives CDR1 LNHDA, CDR2 SQIVND (reference sequence). The CDR3 covers 14 residues. V was clipped by 6 bases and J by 6 bases; unmatched bases: 2. CDR3 DNA sequence: TGTGCCAGTAGACTAGCGGGAGGGCCCAATGAGCAGTTCTTC. Translated: CASRLAGGPNEQFF.

The genes are TRBV19 and TRBJ2-2, with 10 positions matching TRBD2. Germline assignment: CDR1 LNHDA and CDR2 SQIVND (reference sequence). The CDR3 runs to 17 residues. The V and J ends lost 1 base and 5 bases, in that order; junction bases with no gene match: 7. CDR3 sequence: CASSIVSLAGVTGELFF. CDR3 bases: TGTGCCAGTAGTATAGTCTCCCTAGCGGGAGTAACCGGGGAGCTGTTTTTT.

This chain uses TRBV27 with TRBJ1-2; 11 bases fit TRBD1. CDR1 and CDR2 (germline): MNHEY, SMNVEV (reference sequence). This CDR3 is 14 amino acids long. V gave up 7 bases and J gave up 6 bases; unmatched junction bases: 7. CDR3 amino acids: CASISRGQGDGYTF. Written as DNA, the CDR3 is TGTGCCAGCATCTCTAGGGGACAGGGGGATGGCTACACCTTC.

The J gene is TRBJ2-7, the V gene TRBV7-6, with a weak D call TRBD1 (6 bases). Per the germline V gene, CDR1 is SGHVS and CDR2 is FNYEAQ. CDR3 size: 12 residues. Trimming pared 5 bases from V and 6 bases from J, leaving 11 bases between. CDR3 residues: CASSRTGSEQYF. For the CDR3, the DNA is TGTGCCAGCAGCCGAACAGGGAGCGAGCAGTACTTC.

The gene calls are TRBV5-4 and TRBJ1-5; 10 positions agree with TRBD1. V shed 4 bases and J 5 bases; nucleotides not matched to a gene: 6. This CDR3 contains 15 residues. Germline CDR1 is SGHNT and CDR2 is YYREEE (reference sequence). CDR3 nucleotide sequence: TGTGCCAGCAGCCCCGGGACAGGGGTTCATCAGCCCCAGCATTTT. This codes for CASSPGTGVHQPQHF.

The rearrangement links TRBV7-8 to TRBJ2-2; D might be TRBD2 (6 bases). V was shortened by 6 bases and J by 6 bases, with 23 bases between the two germline ends. Germline lookup yields CDR1 SGHVS and CDR2 FQNEAQ. This CDR3 contains 17 residues. CDR3: CASREGSTRGLAGELFF. As DNA, the CDR3 is TGTGCCAGCAGGGAGGGATCTACTAGGGGTCTCGCCGGGGAGCTGTTTTTT. The full variable domain, completed using reference TRBV7-8 and TRBJ2-2, is GAGVSQSPRYKVAKRGQDVALRCDPISGHVSLFWYQQALGQGPEFLTYFQNEAQLDKSGLPSDRFFAERPEGSVSTLKIQRTQQEDSAVYLCASREGSTRGLAGELFFGEGSRLTVL.

The rearrangement links TRBV30 to TRBJ1-1; 7 bases match TRBD1. In germline, CDR1 is GTSNPN, CDR2 SVGIG (reference sequence). CDR3 size: 13 residues. The V gene end was trimmed by 0 bases and the J gene end by 8 bases; junction bases not matched to a gene: 6. CDR3 loop: CAWSVKGGGEAFF. The CDR3 bases are TGTGCCTGGAGTGTAAAAGGGGGCGGAGAAGCTTTCTTT.

This sequence joins TRBV18 and TRBJ1-1, with 10 nucleotides matching TRBD1. The CDR3 is 17 amino acids. Germline V gives CDR1 KGHSH, CDR2 LQKENI. V was pared by 4 bases and J by 1 base, with 9 bases of the junction left unmatched. CDR3 coding DNA: TGTGCCAGCTCACTCCGACAGGGGGCGCTTAGGAACACTGAAGCTTTCTTT. The encoded protein is CASSLRQGALRNTEAFF.

V is TRBV18 and J is TRBJ2-2, with a possible D match to TRBD1 (6 bases). Germline loops: CDR1 KGHSH, CDR2 LQKENI. The CDR3 is 16 amino acids. Between the trimmed V and J ends, which lost 5 bases and 7 bases, there was a span of 20 bases. CDR3 coding DNA: TGTGCCAGCTCAAATCTTCCAGGGGAGAAGAGCGGGGAGCTGTTTTTT. Protein: CASSNLPGEKSGELFF.

The chain is built from TRBV29-1 and TRBJ2-7; 8 bases are shared with TRBD1. Trimming cost V 8 bases and J 4 bases; bases outside gene matches: 13. From germline, CDR1 is SQVTM and CDR2 ANQGSEA. The CDR3 covers 14 residues. CDR3 in amino acids: CSSLPITGGYEQYF. The CDR3, as DNA: TGCAGCTCATTACCCATTACAGGGGGGTACGAGCAGTACTTC.

V is TRBV5-4 and J is TRBJ2-2; TRBD1 aligns across 9 bases. With 3 bases clipped from V and 2 bases from J, the junction kept 5 bases outside the gene matches. CDR1 is SGHNT, CDR2 YYREEE, per germline (reference sequence). The CDR3 totals 16 residues. This CDR3 reads CASSSTGGSNTGELFF. The CDR3 DNA follows: TGTGCCAGCAGCTCAACAGGGGGCTCTAACACCGGGGAGCTGTTTTTT. The full variable domain, in which reference TRBV5-4 and TRBJ2-2 provide the parts outside the CDR3, is ETGVTQSPTHLIKTRGQQVTLRCSSQSGHNTVSWYQQALGQGPQFIFQYYREEENGRGNFPPRFSGLQFPNYSSELNVNALELDDSALYLCASSSTGGSNTGELFFGEGSRLTVL.

This clone was found once. The J gene is TRBJ1-4, the V gene TRBV6-1; TRBD1 matches at 7 bases. Germline lookup yields CDR1 MNHNS and CDR2 SASEGT. With 8 bases clipped from V and 5 bases from J, the junction kept 11 bases outside the gene matches. The CDR3 consists of 15 residues. CDR3 amino acids: CASVWTGGPNEKLFF. Here the CDR3 DNA reads TGTGCCAGCGTTTGGACAGGCGGCCCCAATGAAAAACTGTTTTTT.